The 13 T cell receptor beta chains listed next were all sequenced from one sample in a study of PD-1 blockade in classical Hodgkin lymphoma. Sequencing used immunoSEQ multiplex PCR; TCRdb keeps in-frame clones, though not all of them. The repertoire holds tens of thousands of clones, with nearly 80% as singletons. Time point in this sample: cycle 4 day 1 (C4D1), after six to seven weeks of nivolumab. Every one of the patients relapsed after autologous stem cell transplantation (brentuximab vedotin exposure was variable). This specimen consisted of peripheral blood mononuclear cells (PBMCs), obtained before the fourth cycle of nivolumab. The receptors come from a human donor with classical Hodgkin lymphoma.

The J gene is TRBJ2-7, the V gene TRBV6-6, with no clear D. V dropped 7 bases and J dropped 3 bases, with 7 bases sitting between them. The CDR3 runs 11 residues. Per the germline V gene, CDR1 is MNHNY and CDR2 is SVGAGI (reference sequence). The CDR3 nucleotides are TGTGCCAGCACCAACCTCTACGAGCAGTACTTC. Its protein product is CASTNLYEQYF.

DNA for the CDR3: TGTGCCAGTAAACAGAACTATGGCTACACCTTC. Protein: CASKQNYGYTF. This chain connects TRBV19 to TRBJ1-2; D call uncertain. Trimming took off 7 bases at V and 2 bases at J, with 5 bases between the two ends. The CDR3 runs to 11 residues. Germline V gives CDR1 LNHDA, CDR2 SQIVND (reference sequence).

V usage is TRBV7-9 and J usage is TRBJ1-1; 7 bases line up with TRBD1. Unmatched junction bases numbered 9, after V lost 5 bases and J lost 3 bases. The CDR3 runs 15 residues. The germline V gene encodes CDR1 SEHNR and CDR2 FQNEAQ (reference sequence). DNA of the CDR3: TGTGCCAGCAGCAGGGGGCAGCCTGGGGACACTGAAGCTTTCTTT. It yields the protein CASSRGQPGDTEAFF.

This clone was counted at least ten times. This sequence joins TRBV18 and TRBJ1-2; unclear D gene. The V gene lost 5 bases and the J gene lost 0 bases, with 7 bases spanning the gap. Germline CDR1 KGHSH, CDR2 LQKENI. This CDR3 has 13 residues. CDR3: CASSEAANYGYTF. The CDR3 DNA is TGTGCCAGCTCAGAGGCAGCTAACTATGGCTACACCTTC.

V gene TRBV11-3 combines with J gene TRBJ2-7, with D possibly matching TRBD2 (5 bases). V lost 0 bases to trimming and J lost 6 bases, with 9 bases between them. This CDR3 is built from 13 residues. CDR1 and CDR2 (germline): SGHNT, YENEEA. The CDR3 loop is CASSLDKRAEQYF. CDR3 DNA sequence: TGTGCCAGCAGCTTAGATAAGAGGGCCGAGCAGTACTTC.

The CDR3 bases are TGTGCCTGGAGTGTAGGCGGGGGCCTAAGGACTGAAGCTTTCTTT. Residues: CAWSVGGGLRTEAFF. The rearrangement links TRBV30 to TRBJ1-1; possibly TRBD1 for D (6 bases). Between the trimmed V and J ends, which lost 0 bases and 5 bases, there was a span of 16 bases. The CDR3 is 15 amino acids. The V gene's germline CDR1 is GTSNPN and CDR2 SVGIG (reference sequence).

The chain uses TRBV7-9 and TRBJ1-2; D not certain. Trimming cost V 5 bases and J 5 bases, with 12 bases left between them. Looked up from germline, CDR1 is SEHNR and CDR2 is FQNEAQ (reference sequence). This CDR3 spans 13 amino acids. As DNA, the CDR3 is TGTGCCAGCAGCCAAGGCGGTCTTTATGGCTACACCTTC. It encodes CASSQGGLYGYTF.

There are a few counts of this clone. Written as DNA, the CDR3 is TGTGCCAGCAGTAGGGGGCAGCACGGTGAAGCTTTCTTT. Translation: CASSRGQHGEAFF. The chain carries TRBV6-6 and TRBJ1-1; TRBD1 matches at 7 bases. V was pared by 5 bases and J by 7 bases, with 7 bases of the junction left unmatched. This CDR3 is built from 13 residues. Germline V gene data show CDR1 as MNHNY and CDR2 as SVGAGI (reference sequence).

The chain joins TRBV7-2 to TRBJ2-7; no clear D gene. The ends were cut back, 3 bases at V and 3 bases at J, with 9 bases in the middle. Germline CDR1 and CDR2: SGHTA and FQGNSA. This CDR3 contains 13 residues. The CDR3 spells CASSFGTLYEQYF. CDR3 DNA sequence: TGTGCCAGCAGCTTCGGAACCCTCTACGAGCAGTACTTC.

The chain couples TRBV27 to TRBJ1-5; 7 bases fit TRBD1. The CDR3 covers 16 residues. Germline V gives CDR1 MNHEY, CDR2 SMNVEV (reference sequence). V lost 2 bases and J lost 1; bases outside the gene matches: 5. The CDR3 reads CASSLRYRGSNQPQHF. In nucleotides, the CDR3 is TGTGCCAGCAGTTTACGGTACAGGGGCAGCAATCAGCCCCAGCATTTT.

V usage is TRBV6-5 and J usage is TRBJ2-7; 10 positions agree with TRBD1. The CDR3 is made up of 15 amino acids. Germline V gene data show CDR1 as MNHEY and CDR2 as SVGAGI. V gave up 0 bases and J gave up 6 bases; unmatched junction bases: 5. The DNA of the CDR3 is TGTGCCAGCAGTTACTCGGGGACAGGGGCCTCCGAGCAGTACTTC. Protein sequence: CASSYSGTGASEQYF.

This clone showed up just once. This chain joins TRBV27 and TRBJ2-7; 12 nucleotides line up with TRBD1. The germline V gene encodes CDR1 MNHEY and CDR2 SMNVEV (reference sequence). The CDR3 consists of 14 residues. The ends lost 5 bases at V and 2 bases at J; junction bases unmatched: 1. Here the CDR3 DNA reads TGTGCCAGCAGTGGGACAGGGGGCGCCTACGAGCAGTACTTC. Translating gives CASSGTGGAYEQYF.

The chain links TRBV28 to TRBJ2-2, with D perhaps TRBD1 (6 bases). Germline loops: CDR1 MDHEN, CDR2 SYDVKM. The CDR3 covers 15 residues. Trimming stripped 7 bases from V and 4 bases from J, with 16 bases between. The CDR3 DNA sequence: TGTGCCAGCAACCCAATACAGGGAAGCACCGGGGAGCTGTTTTTT. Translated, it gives CASNPIQGSTGELFF.